The 17 T cell receptor beta chains below come from one sample, sequenced in a study of T-cell reconstitution after alpha-beta-depleted transplantation in children (TCRdb year 2016). The method behind the library was PCR. The sequencer listed for this sample is Illumina HiSeq 2500. TCR library preparation used molecular barcoding, with unique molecular identifiers applied to normalize quantification of the TCRbeta repertoire. The public reads were reprocessed in TCRdb via fastp at Q25 and MiXCR, keeping in-frame beta chains. Merged by CDR3 protein, the rows form single entries marked with the most common genes and DNA. Across this sample there are 440,000 or so distinct CDR3 sequences, with 43% seen only once. Together, the top ten hold 25% to 30% of the sample. This specimen's treatment or condition label, per the study, means: allogeneic hematopoietic cell transplantation with graft depleted of TCRalphabeta T cells and CD19 B cells.

The sample here was PBMCs, taken before TCRalphabeta/CD19-depleted stem cell transplant. These receptors were obtained from a girl aged 2 to 10 with aplastic anemia, due to receive a stem cell transplant.

V gene TRBV24-1 combines with J gene TRBJ2-6; 8 positions match TRBD1. The CDR3 spans 16 residues. The V and J ends lost 3 bases and 4 bases, in that order; junction bases with no gene match: 4. The V gene's germline CDR1 is KGHDR and CDR2 SFDVKD. Here the CDR3 DNA reads TGTGCCACCAGTGATCCGACAGGGGACGGGGCCAACGTCCTGACTTTC. Its translation is CATSDPTGDGANVLTF.

The chain couples TRBV27 to TRBJ2-1; 9 positions agree with TRBD2. The V segment lost 5 bases and the J segment 9 bases; nucleotides outside the gene matches: 8. Germline V gene data show CDR1 as MNHEY and CDR2 as SMNVEV (reference sequence). The CDR3 has 14 amino acids. The CDR3 nucleotides are TGTGCCAGCAGTGTGCGGGGGGGCGGGGCTGAGCAGTTCTTC. Amino acids: CASSVRGGGAEQFF.

In regard to this clonotype: A much larger clone lies one base from this, so it may be a read error. The V call is TRBV15, the J call TRBJ1-1; D not resolved. CDR3 length equals 11 residues. Per germline, CDR1 LNHNV and CDR2 YYDKDF (reference sequence). V was pared by 5 bases and J by 1 base, with 2 bases between. CDR3: CATSENTEAFF. CDR3 bases: TGTGCCACCAGCGAGAACACTGAAGCTTTCTTT.

There are many counts of this clonotype. The V gene is TRBV3-1, the J gene TRBJ2-7; 7 bases are a match to TRBD2. Trimming at V came to 3 bases and at J to 5 bases, leaving 13 bases not matched to a gene. Germline-derived CDR1 and CDR2 are LGHDT and YNNKEL (reference sequence). This CDR3 has 16 amino acids. The CDR3 DNA follows: TGTGCCAGCAGCCAGCCTGGACTAGGCTTAGGAAACGAGCAGTACTTC. It translates to CASSQPGLGLGNEQYF.

This clonotype occurred a few times. This chain links TRBV7-9 with TRBJ2-3; 9 nucleotides match TRBD2. V lost 5 bases to trimming and J lost 3 bases; unmatched junction nucleotides: 9. CDR3 size: 16 residues. From germline, CDR1 is SEHNR and CDR2 FQNEAQ (reference sequence). The CDR3 nucleotides are TGTGCCAGCAGCCGTGAAGCGGGAGGTCCGACAGATACGCAGTATTTT. Translation gives CASSREAGGPTDTQYF.

This clonotype was counted only a few times. The V and J genes are TRBV5-1 and TRBJ2-7; weak D call: TRBD1 (6 bases). CDR1 SGHRS and CDR2 YFSETQ come from the germline V gene. CDR3 length equals 12 residues. The V end lost 3 bases, the J end lost 6 bases, and 10 bases lay between the germline ends. The DNA for the CDR3 is TGCGCCAGCAGCTGGGAGACAGGCGAGCAGTACTTC. It yields the protein CASSWETGEQYF.

The V and J genes are TRBV20-1 and TRBJ2-1; D remains ambiguous. The V end was cut by 4 bases, the J end by 7 bases, with 17 bases between. The CDR3 extends over 14 amino acids. Germline V gene lookup returns CDR1 DFQATT and CDR2 SNEGSKA (reference sequence). CDR3 residues: CSAKRFGLGNEQFF. CDR3 nucleotides: TGCAGTGCTAAAAGGTTTGGCCTAGGAAATGAGCAGTTCTTC.

This rearrangement joins TRBV29-1 to TRBJ1-2; perhaps TRBD1 as D (5 bases). The germline V and J ends were trimmed by 6 bases and 2 bases, with 16 bases remaining between them. The CDR3 extends over 14 amino acids. Germline V gene data show CDR1 as SQVTM and CDR2 as ANQGSEA. The DNA of the CDR3 is TGCAGCGTCGACGTATCTCAGGGCAACTATGGCTACACCTTC. It translates to CSVDVSQGNYGYTF.

The chain joins TRBV20-1 to TRBJ2-1, with unresolved D. Trimming pared 0 bases from V and 8 bases from J, leaving 11 bases between. CDR3 size: 13 residues. The germline CDR1 and CDR2 sequences are DFQATT and SNEGSKA (reference sequence). CDR3 region: CSARDPRYYEQFF. The CDR3 DNA sequence: TGCAGTGCTAGAGATCCCCGTTACTATGAGCAGTTCTTC.

This clonotype has a count of ten or more. V usage is TRBV12-3 or TRBV12-4 and J usage is TRBJ2-1; 7 nucleotides align to TRBD2. CDR3 length equals 16 residues. Trimming took 0 bases from V and 7 from J; bases not matched to a gene: 9. CDR3 DNA sequence: TGTGCCAGCAGTTTAGCGCTAAGTGGGGGGGGGAATGAGCAGTTCTTC. Amino acids: CASSLALSGGGNEQFF.

This clonotype turned up a few times. CDR3 sequence reads: CASYLNRGREQFF. DNA of the CDR3: TGCGCCAGCTACCTCAACAGGGGTCGAGAGCAGTTCTTC. This chain uses TRBV10-2 with TRBJ2-1, with 7 bases lining up with TRBD1. V lost 8 bases and J lost 10; bases outside the gene matches: 11. This CDR3 is built from 13 residues. Germline CDR1 and CDR2: WSHSY and SAAADI.

The chain recombines TRBV19 with TRBJ2-1, with D perhaps being TRBD1 or TRBD2 (6 bases each). Trimming took 1 base from V and 3 from J, leaving 10 bases between them. The CDR3 has 15 residues. Germline CDR1 is LNHDA and CDR2 is SQIVND (reference sequence). In DNA form, the CDR3 reads TGTGCCAGTAGTATAGGAGGGGGGAGCTACAATGAGCAGTTCTTC. Its translation: CASSIGGGSYNEQFF. Full variable domain (missing parts from reference TRBV19 and TRBJ2-1): DGGITQSPKYLFRKEGQNVTLSCEQNLNHDAMYWYRQDPGQGLRLIYYSQIVNDFQKGDIAEGYSVSREKKESFPLTVTSAQKNPTAFYLCASSIGGGSYNEQFFGPGTRLTVL.

This chain connects TRBV5-1 to TRBJ2-1; no reliable D call. The CDR3 sequence is 17 residues long. V was clipped by 0 bases and J by 0 bases, with 13 bases between them. Germline V gene sequence: CDR1 SGHRS, CDR2 YFSETQ. The CDR3 here is CASSLAASRSSYNEQFF. The DNA of the CDR3 is TGCGCCAGCAGCTTGGCCGCATCTAGGAGCTCCTACAATGAGCAGTTCTTC.

The gene calls are TRBV20-1 and TRBJ2-2, with D tentatively TRBD2 (6 bases). The V end was cut by 3 bases, the J end by 2 bases, with 10 bases between. CDR1 and CDR2 from the germline V gene are DFQATT and SNEGSKA (reference sequence). This CDR3 contains 14 residues. CDR3 amino acids: CSARISGNTGELFF. CDR3 DNA sequence: TGCAGTGCTAGGATTAGCGGAAACACCGGGGAGCTGTTTTTT.

The chain joins TRBV27 to TRBJ2-1; TRBD2 agrees at 7 bases. CDR1 MNHEY and CDR2 SMNVEV come from the germline V gene (reference sequence). V lost 4 bases and J lost 1; bases outside the gene matches: 10. CDR3 length: 17 amino acids. CDR3 DNA: TGTGCCAGCAGTTCGATTGGCGGGAGTGGGTCCTACAATGAGCAGTTCTTC. Protein sequence: CASSSIGGSGSYNEQFF.

V and J are TRBV7-9 and TRBJ2-7; a possible D gene is TRBD2 (5 bases). CDR3 length: 13 amino acids. Germline loops: CDR1 SEHNR, CDR2 FQNEAQ (reference sequence). V was shortened by 3 bases and J by 3 bases, with 9 bases between the two germline ends. The CDR3 loop is CASSFRGNYEQYF. In nucleotides, the CDR3 is TGTGCCAGCAGCTTCCGGGGTAACTACGAGCAGTACTTC.

The rearrangement uses TRBV15 and TRBJ2-3; possibly TRBD2 for D (7 bases). The V and J ends lost 1 base and 4 bases respectively, with 12 bases between them. There are 15 residues in the CDR3. CDR1 is LNHNV and CDR2 is YYDKDF in the germline V gene (reference sequence). The CDR3 region has the DNA TGTGCCACCAGCAGAGTAAGGGGGGGCGCAGATACGCAGTATTTT. This codes for CATSRVRGGADTQYF.